Listed below are T cell receptor beta chains from one sample, sequenced in a study of T cell changes during pregnancy in multiple sclerosis. Data came from immunoSEQ multiplex PCR; TCRdb stores just in-frame clones and leaves some out. The table includes 55,000 to 75,000 clones, about 90% detected once. This specimen consisted of peripheral blood, obtained in the third trimester of pregnancy. These receptors were obtained from a female donor in good health, enrolled as a control in a pregnancy study. Both conserved end residues are part of each CDR3.

J gene	V gene	CDR3 protein
TRBJ1-1	TRBV18	CASSPRKGGVTEAFF
TRBJ2-5	TRBV12-5	CASGRNRGETQYF
TRBJ2-5	TRBV7-2	CASASAGVQETQYF
TRBJ2-2	TRBV1	CTSSQDLERGSTGELFF
TRBJ2-5	TRBV5-1	CASSQGGLAGIETQYF
TRBJ1-6	TRBV5-4	CASSFDRSSPLHF
TRBJ1-2	TRBV7-9	CASSFAGGWDYGYTF
TRBJ1-2	TRBV29-1	CSAAGAVYQTNYGYTF
TRBJ2-5	TRBV7-2	CASSFRGGETQYF
TRBJ1-3	TRBV6-5	CASSSGGTIYF
TRBJ2-2	TRBV5-8	CASSLAGGTGELFF
TRBJ1-6	TRBV5-1	CASSLGLTGISPLHF
TRBJ1-1	TRBV4-3	CASSQIRRGQIEAFF
TRBJ2-3	TRBV6-4	CASSEELAAGGDTQYF
TRBJ2-1	TRBV6-4	CASSEVAGFYNEQFF
TRBJ1-2	TRBV12-5	CASLDTRGGSRYTF
TRBJ1-1	TRBV5-4	CASSSGRHRGKSTEAFF
TRBJ1-5	TRBV7-9	CASSLTNQPQHF
TRBJ1-4	TRBV15	CATRGWEVGGKLFF
TRBJ1-1	TRBV2	CASNGQVTEAFF
TRBJ1-6	TRBV7-2	CASSLPLTGGHSPLHF
TRBJ1-2	TRBV12-5	CAGWGPDYGYTF
TRBJ1-1	TRBV30	CASNGGAEAFF
TRBJ2-6	TRBV21-1	CASSKVQGAGANVLTF
TRBJ1-2	TRBV4-1	CASRQPGALKDGYTF
TRBJ1-5	TRBV25-1	CASSESGGSQPQHF
TRBJ1-6	TRBV28	CASSRDRNSPLHF
TRBJ2-2	TRBV4-3	CASSLTPGQGFTGELFF
TRBJ1-1	TRBV7-9	CASSPVGTGQDTEAFF
TRBJ2-1	TRBV19	CASSTFQGGEQFF
TRBJ1-4	TRBV28	CASRGAGVEKLFF
TRBJ1-5	TRBV15	CATSLTRGNQPQHF
TRBJ1-1	TRBV7-2	CASSLASGQFEAFF
TRBJ1-1	TRBV7-3	CASSYGEASEAFF
TRBJ1-4	TRBV5-1	CASSPGGSNEKLFF
TRBJ1-1	TRBV11-3	CASSQQGYTEAFF
TRBJ2-3	TRBV6-4	CASSDGTGEGDTQYF
TRBJ2-5	TRBV7-8	CASSSTSSETQYF
TRBJ1-1	TRBV5-6	CASSPGNRASVTEAFF
TRBJ2-1	TRBV15	CATSRERGPGLNEQFF
TRBJ1-5	TRBV5-8	CASSLAGTGVGQPQHF
TRBJ2-5	TRBV11-2	CASSLLAVETQYF
TRBJ1-2	TRBV4-2	CASSQVIDNYGYTF
TRBJ2-3	TRBV4-1	CASSQEPGGWGMQYF
TRBJ1-6	TRBV28	CASSLLGSGDSPLHF
TRBJ2-2	TRBV30	CAWSELAGTGELFF
TRBJ1-5	TRBV7-9	CASSPGGIQPQHF
TRBJ2-5	TRBV2	CASKRGQQETQYF
TRBJ1-1	TRBV28	CASSPLIWGGGTEAFF
TRBJ2-5	TRBV11-2	CASSPGLAGGKETQYF
TRBJ1-5	TRBV6-1	CASGGVFYSNQPQHF
TRBJ1-3	TRBV5-1	CASTTGAGNTIYF